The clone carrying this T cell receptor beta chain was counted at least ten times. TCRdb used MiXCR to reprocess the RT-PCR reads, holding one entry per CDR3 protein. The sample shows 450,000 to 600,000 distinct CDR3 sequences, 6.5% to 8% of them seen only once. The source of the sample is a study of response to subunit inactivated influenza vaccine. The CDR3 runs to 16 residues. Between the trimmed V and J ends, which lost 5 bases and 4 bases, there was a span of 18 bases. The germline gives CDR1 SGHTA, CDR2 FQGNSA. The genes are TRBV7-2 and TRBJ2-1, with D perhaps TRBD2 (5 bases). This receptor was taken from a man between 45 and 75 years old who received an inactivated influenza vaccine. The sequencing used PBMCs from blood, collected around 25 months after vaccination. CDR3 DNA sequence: TGTGCCAGCAGCCCCTTACGGGGTGGCCCTTACAATGAGCAGTTCTTC. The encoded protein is CASSPLRGGPYNEQFF.